This TCR beta chain comes out of a study of cytomegalovirus exposure and HLA in healthy donors. Whole-study findings and limits: What TCR beta sequences reportedly achieved was accurate prediction of HLA-A and HLA-B alleles in most subjects.

As to this clone: The antigen is not known.

The PCR employed 60 Vbeta primers together with 13 Jbeta primers. The repertoire was sequenced with immunoSEQ multiplex PCR; TCRdb's copy has only in-frame clones and lacks some. The sample's table shows 35,000 to 45,000 clones. The receptor's source is a male donor in good health and CMV-seronegative. Input material: PBMCs.

CDR3 DNA sequence: TGTGCCAGCAGCTTGGGGCCTTACAATGAGCAGTTCTTC. It translates to CASSLGPYNEQFF. The chain has TRBV5-6 and TRBJ2-1; D ambiguous. This CDR3 has 13 residues. Trimming took off 0 bases at V and 4 bases at J, with 5 bases between the two ends. Per the germline V gene, CDR1 is SGHDT and CDR2 is YYEEEE.